Each of the 32 T cell receptor beta chains below was sequenced from the same sample in a study of cytotoxic CD8 clonotypes in ibrutinib-treated CLL. Only in-frame clones appear in the TCRdb table, and some are missing; sequencing was by immunoSEQ multiplex PCR. The sample includes 110,000 or so clones, 58% of them seen just once. The sequenced sample was PBMCs, obtained after 24 months of ibrutinib treatment. Receptors originate from a human donor with chronic lymphocytic leukemia.

The rearrangement links TRBV7-8 to TRBJ1-2, with D possibly being TRBD1 (5 bases). CDR3 length: 13 residues. From germline, CDR1 is SGHVS and CDR2 FQNEAQ. The V end lost 1 base, the J end lost 9 bases, and 12 bases lay between the germline ends. CDR3 sequence reads: CASSLGGTMSYTF. The CDR3 DNA reads TGTGCCAGCAGCTTAGGTGGGACTATGAGCTACACCTTC. The full variable domain, with the rest looked up from reference TRBV7-8 and TRBJ1-2, is GAGVSQSPRYKVAKRGQDVALRCDPISGHVSLFWYQQALGQGPEFLTYFQNEAQLDKSGLPSDRFFAERPEGSVSTLKIQRTQQEDSAVYLCASSLGGTMSYTFGSGTRLTVV.

This chain links TRBV5-1 with TRBJ2-5, with D maybe TRBD2 (5 bases). Germline V gives CDR1 SGHRS, CDR2 YFSETQ. Trimming left V 5 bases short and J 3 bases short, with 14 bases between. The CDR3 contains 14 residues. The CDR3 protein is CASRMGPGKETQYF. CDR3 coding DNA: TGCGCCAGCAGAATGGGCCCCGGGAAAGAGACCCAGTACTTC.

This clone occurred a few times. The rearrangement joins TRBV7-2 to TRBJ1-1; TRBD1 might be the D (6 bases). Germline-derived CDR1 and CDR2 are SGHTA and FQGNSA. The CDR3 contains 15 residues. Trimming cost V 1 base and J 4 bases, with 13 bases left between them. The CDR3 bases are TGTGCCAGCAGCTTAGAAGTACAGGGCGGCACTGAAGCTTTCTTT. This gives the protein CASSLEVQGGTEAFF.

This clone has more than one count but fewer than ten. V is TRBV29-1 and J is TRBJ1-2; TRBD1 matches at 9 bases. V lost 4 bases, J lost 6 bases, and 9 bases stayed unmatched. Germline loops: CDR1 SQVTM, CDR2 ANQGSEA. There are 14 residues in the CDR3. The CDR3 sequence: CSVAGTGGDDGYTF. CDR3 bases: TGCAGCGTTGCCGGAACAGGGGGCGACGATGGCTACACCTTC.

The CDR3 nucleotides read TGTGCCAGCAGCTTTGGACAGGGGGCTAAAGGAGGCAATGAGCAGTTCTTC. Its translation is CASSFGQGAKGGNEQFF. The rearrangement links TRBV5-4 to TRBJ2-1, with TRBD1 identical over 11 bases. J gave up 6 bases and V 2 bases, and 10 bases lay outside the gene matches. The CDR3 is made up of 17 amino acids. CDR1 and CDR2 (germline): SGHNT, YYREEE (reference sequence).

The gene calls are TRBV7-2 and TRBJ2-7; D is uncertain. This CDR3 contains 13 residues. Germline V lookup: CDR1 SGHTA, CDR2 FQGNSA. Trimming left V 4 bases short and J 2 bases short, with 9 bases between. CDR3 residues: CASSSQAPYEQYF. In DNA, the CDR3 is TGTGCCAGCAGCTCCCAGGCCCCCTACGAGCAGTACTTC. Full variable domain (remainder filled in from reference TRBV7-2 and TRBJ2-7): GAGVSQSPSNKVTEKGKDVELRCDPISGHTALYWYRQSLGQGLEFLIYFQGNSAPDKSGLPSDRFSAERTGGSVSTLTIQRTQQEDSAVYLCASSSQAPYEQYFGPGTRLTVT.

The genes are TRBV9 and TRBJ2-1; tentative D call: TRBD2 (6 bases). The CDR3 is made up of 14 amino acids. CDR1 is SGDLS and CDR2 is YYNGEE in the germline V gene. The ends were cut back, 0 bases at V and 5 bases at J, with 9 bases in the middle. The CDR3 DNA reads as TGTGCCAGCAGCGTAGATCCTAGCGACAATGAGCAGTTCTTC. Translated: CASSVDPSDNEQFF.

The V gene is TRBV6-1, the J gene TRBJ1-2, with D perhaps matching TRBD1 (5 bases). The CDR3 consists of 15 residues. Germline lookup yields CDR1 MNHNS and CDR2 SASEGT. The V and J ends lost 3 bases and 2 bases respectively, with 13 bases between them. The CDR3 region is CASSDAAGPNYGYTF. Here the CDR3 DNA reads TGTGCCAGCAGTGATGCTGCAGGGCCGAACTATGGCTACACCTTC.

This chain joins TRBV25-1 and TRBJ2-7, with 12 bases fitting TRBD2. Looked up from germline, CDR1 is MGHDK and CDR2 is SYGVNS. The CDR3 totals 16 residues. Losses at the gene ends were 4 bases for V and 7 bases for J; bases not matched to a gene: 11. The CDR3 DNA is TGTGCCAGCAGTGCTCTTCTAGCGGGGGGGCCGGGTGAGCAGTACTTC. Protein product: CASSALLAGGPGEQYF.

The rearrangement links TRBV4-1 to TRBJ2-1; D might be TRBD2 (5 bases). Germline CDR1 MGHRA, CDR2 YSYEKL. Trimming stripped 4 bases from V and 7 bases from J, with 17 bases between. The CDR3 covers 15 residues. Written as DNA, the CDR3 is TGCGCCAGCAGCCCCCGCTTGGGCGGAGGAAATGAGCAGTTCTTC. This sequence encodes CASSPRLGGGNEQFF.

This clone has more than one count but fewer than ten. The gene calls are TRBV2 and TRBJ2-1; 12 bases are a match to TRBD2. The CDR3 consists of 15 residues. From germline, CDR1 is SNHLY and CDR2 FYNNEI. Losses at the gene ends were 5 bases for V and 3 bases for J; bases not matched to a gene: 2. CDR3 nucleotide sequence: TGTGCCAGCAGTAGGACTAGCGGGGTCTACAATGAGCAGTTCTTC. Its translation is CASSRTSGVYNEQFF.

The chain joins TRBV18 to TRBJ1-1; no clear D gene. The V and J ends lost 6 bases and 0 bases respectively, with 8 bases between them. CDR3 size: 13 residues. Germline CDR1 is KGHSH and CDR2 is LQKENI. The CDR3 protein is CASSPDVNTEAFF. The CDR3 nucleotides read TGTGCCAGCTCTCCTGACGTGAACACTGAAGCTTTCTTT.

The chain joins TRBV9 to TRBJ2-1; D is unresolved. The V end lost 2 bases, the J end lost 0 bases, and 9 bases lay between the germline ends. Germline CDR1 SGDLS, CDR2 YYNGEE. This CDR3 has 15 residues. CDR3 in amino acids: CASSVSPVSYNEQFF. CDR3 nucleotide sequence: TGTGCCAGCAGCGTCTCTCCCGTCTCCTACAATGAGCAGTTCTTC.

CDR3 residues: CASMTGPTETQYF. In DNA, the CDR3 is TGTGCCAGCATGACAGGGCCCACGGAGACCCAGTACTTC. The genes are TRBV25-1 and TRBJ2-5, with 7 nucleotides matching TRBD1. The V segment lost 7 bases and the J segment 5 bases; nucleotides outside the gene matches: 7. The CDR3 runs 13 residues. Germline values: CDR1 MGHDK, CDR2 SYGVNS.

Only a few counts were recorded for this clone. The rearrangement links TRBV1 to TRBJ2-7; the table's D call TRBD2 went unverified against the DNA. TRBV1 is flagged as a pseudogene. The CDR3 spans 17 residues. The CDR3 protein is CTSSQLRLAGARYEQYF. CDR3 DNA sequence: TGCACCAGCAGCCAACTCCGACTAGCGGGGGCACGCTACGAGCAGTACTTC.

The chain employs TRBV7-2 and TRBJ2-7, with D tentatively TRBD1 (6 bases). CDR3 size: 15 residues. V gave up 0 bases and J gave up 0 bases, with 9 bases separating them. CDR1 SGHTA and CDR2 FQGNSA come from the germline V gene. The CDR3 loop reads CASSLAGTNSYEQYF. The CDR3 coding sequence is TGTGCCAGCAGCTTAGCCGGGACAAACTCCTACGAGCAGTACTTC.

The chain is built from TRBV29-1 and TRBJ1-6; unclear D gene. The germline V gene has CDR1 SQVTM and CDR2 ANQGSEA. Trimming pared 8 bases from V and 9 bases from J, leaving 14 bases between. CDR3 length: 12 amino acids. The CDR3: CSPGEGTSPLHF. The CDR3 DNA reads TGCAGCCCCGGGGAGGGAACTTCACCCCTCCACTTT.

This chain uses TRBV20-1 with TRBJ2-2, with unresolved D. Trimming removed 3 bases at V and 7 bases at J, with 6 bases between. The CDR3 is made up of 11 amino acids. The V gene's germline CDR1 is DFQATT and CDR2 SNEGSKA (reference sequence). The CDR3 DNA sequence: TGCAGTGCTAGTATTTACGGGGAGCTGTTTTTT. Translating it yields CSASIYGELFF.

The V call is TRBV5-1, the J call TRBJ2-5, with 12 bases lining up with TRBD1. The J segment lost 4 bases and the V segment lost 3 bases, leaving 4 bases of the junction unmatched. This CDR3 has 15 residues. Germline V gene lookup returns CDR1 SGHRS and CDR2 YFSETQ. DNA for the CDR3: TGCGCCAGCAGCTACGGGACAGGGGGCTTAGAGACCCAGTACTTC. It codes for CASSYGTGGLETQYF. The whole variable domain, filled in from reference TRBV5-1 and TRBJ2-5, reads KAGVTQTPRYLIKTRGQQVTLSCSPISGHRSVSWYQQTPGQGLQFLFEYFSETQRNKGNFPGRFSGRQFSNSRSEMNVSTLELGDSALYLCASSYGTGGLETQYFGPGTRLLVL.

The V gene is TRBV7-3, the J gene TRBJ2-4, with D tentatively TRBD2 (6 bases). The ends were cut back, 4 bases at V and 5 bases at J, with 15 bases in the middle. Germline V gene lookup returns CDR1 SGHTA and CDR2 FQGTGA. This CDR3 has 15 amino acids. DNA for the CDR3: TGTGCCAGCAGCTCCTACGGGACTCGAGAAAACATTCAGTACTTC. Its translation: CASSSYGTRENIQYF.

The CDR3 nucleotides are TGTGCCAGCAGGAGAAAAGGGCGGGGCGAAAAACTGTTTTTT. Amino acid sequence: CASRRKGRGEKLFF. The chain employs TRBV2 and TRBJ1-4, with D possibly matching TRBD1 (5 bases). V was shortened by 6 bases and J by 8 bases, with 16 bases between the two germline ends. There are 14 residues in the CDR3. Germline V gene data show CDR1 as SNHLY and CDR2 as FYNNEI.

The chain combines TRBV5-1 with TRBJ2-1, with no clear D. Germline V gene sequence: CDR1 SGHRS, CDR2 YFSETQ. The CDR3 totals 13 residues. V was pared by 4 bases and J by 5 bases, with 10 bases between. Here the CDR3 reads CASSTNRDNEQFF. Here the CDR3 DNA reads TGCGCCAGCAGCACTAACAGAGACAATGAGCAGTTCTTC.

This clone was seen a handful of times. The V and J genes are TRBV19 and TRBJ1-2; D gene uncertain. This CDR3 is built from 11 residues. Trimming stripped 4 bases from V and 4 bases from J, with 4 bases between. Germline CDR1 reads LNHDA; CDR2 reads SQIVND (reference sequence). Written as DNA, the CDR3 is TGTGCCAGTAGTAGGGGCTATGGCTACACCTTC. Protein product: CASSRGYGYTF.

The chain uses TRBV4-1 and TRBJ2-6; D could derive from TRBD1 or TRBD2 (6 bases each). The CDR3 is made up of 16 amino acids. Trimming removed 5 bases from V and 2 bases from J, with 13 bases in between. Germline lookup yields CDR1 MGHRA and CDR2 YSYEKL. CDR3 protein: CASSSHGGPGANVLTF. CDR3 bases: TGCGCCAGCAGCTCCCACGGGGGCCCTGGGGCCAACGTCCTGACTTTC.

This chain connects TRBV28 to TRBJ1-4; tentatively, D is TRBD1 (6 bases). The CDR3 loop spans 14 amino acids. Trimming took off 6 bases at V and 3 bases at J, with 11 bases between the two ends. Germline V gives CDR1 MDHEN, CDR2 SYDVKM. CDR3 in amino acids: CASRVGGPNEKLFF. The DNA for the CDR3 is TGTGCCAGCAGGGTGGGGGGCCCTAATGAAAAACTGTTTTTT.

The chain is built from TRBV30 and TRBJ1-1, with TRBD1 identical over 7 bases. V shed 0 bases, J shed 4 bases, and the junction held 2 bases outside the gene matches. The germline CDR1 and CDR2 sequences are GTSNPN and SVGIG (reference sequence). The length of the CDR3 is 13 residues. The CDR3 here is CAWSVQGRTEAFF. CDR3 nucleotide sequence: TGTGCCTGGAGTGTACAGGGGCGCACTGAAGCTTTCTTT.

This sequence joins TRBV7-8 and TRBJ1-1, with unresolved D. The germline V and J ends were trimmed by 5 bases and 8 bases, with 15 bases remaining between them. Germline V gene lookup returns CDR1 SGHVS and CDR2 FQNEAQ. The CDR3 is 13 residues long. CDR3 in amino acids: CASSPAVGREAFF. CDR3 bases: TGTGCCAGCAGCCCCGCCGTGGGCAGGGAAGCTTTCTTT. Combining the CDR3 with reference TRBV7-8 and TRBJ1-1 gives the whole variable domain GAGVSQSPRYKVAKRGQDVALRCDPISGHVSLFWYQQALGQGPEFLTYFQNEAQLDKSGLPSDRFFAERPEGSVSTLKIQRTQQEDSAVYLCASSPAVGREAFFGQGTRLTVV.

The chain uses TRBV7-9 and TRBJ1-1; D perhaps matches TRBD1 (6 bases). In germline, CDR1 is SEHNR, CDR2 FQNEAQ (reference sequence). The CDR3 totals 13 residues. The V and J ends lost 2 bases and 9 bases respectively, with 13 bases between them. The chain's CDR3 is CASSLSGAPKAFF. CDR3 DNA sequence: TGTGCCAGCAGCTTATCAGGGGCGCCGAAAGCTTTCTTT.

This clone occurred a few times. V and J are TRBV11-3 and TRBJ2-7, with 8 bases aligning to TRBD1. Germline V CDR1 and CDR2: SGHNT, YENEEA. This CDR3 comprises 12 residues. V was pared by 4 bases and J by 5 bases, with 1 base of the junction left unmatched. For the CDR3, the DNA is TGTGCCAGCAGCTCAGGGGGCCACGAGCAGTACTTC. Encoded protein: CASSSGGHEQYF.

The J gene is TRBJ2-1, the V gene TRBV19; the D gene is possibly TRBD2 (5 bases). Trimming took off 5 bases at V and 2 bases at J, with 10 bases between the two ends. The CDR3 consists of 14 residues. Per the germline V gene, CDR1 is LNHDA and CDR2 is SQIVND (reference sequence). The CDR3 sequence is CASSPVTTYNEQFF. CDR3 nucleotide sequence: TGTGCCAGTAGTCCAGTGACTACCTACAATGAGCAGTTCTTC.

In its sample, this clone was seen a few times. The rearrangement joins TRBV5-4 to TRBJ2-7; D remains unclear. The V and J ends lost 3 bases and 0 bases respectively, with 10 bases between them. Germline assignment: CDR1 SGHNT and CDR2 YYREEE (reference sequence). The CDR3 contains 14 residues. The CDR3 region has the DNA TGTGCCAGCAGCTCGACTGGAACCTCCTACGAGCAGTACTTC. Translating it yields CASSSTGTSYEQYF.

V is TRBV2 and J is TRBJ2-1; 8 positions match TRBD2. Unmatched junction bases numbered 5, after V lost 7 bases and J lost 6 bases. The CDR3 sequence is 13 residues long. CDR1 and CDR2 from the germline V gene are SNHLY and FYNNEI. This chain's CDR3 is CASNRGTSNEQFF. CDR3 coding DNA: TGTGCCAGCAACCGCGGGACTAGCAATGAGCAGTTCTTC.